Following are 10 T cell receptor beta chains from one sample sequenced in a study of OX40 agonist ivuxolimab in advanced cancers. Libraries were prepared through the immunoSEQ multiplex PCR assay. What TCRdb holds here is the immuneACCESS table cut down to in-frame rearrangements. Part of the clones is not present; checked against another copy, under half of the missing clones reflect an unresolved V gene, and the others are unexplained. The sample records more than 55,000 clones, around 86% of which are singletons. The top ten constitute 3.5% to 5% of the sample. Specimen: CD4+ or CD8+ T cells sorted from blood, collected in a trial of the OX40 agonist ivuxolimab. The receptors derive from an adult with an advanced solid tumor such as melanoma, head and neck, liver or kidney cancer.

The CDR3 spells CASSRPGQANEKLFF. The CDR3 nucleotides are TGTGCCAGCAGCAGACCGGGACAGGCGAATGAAAAACTGTTTTTT. The rearrangement joins TRBV6-1 to TRBJ1-4; 8 bases match TRBD1. Germline V lookup: CDR1 MNHNS, CDR2 SASEGT. Trimming at V came to 6 bases and at J to 5 bases, leaving 8 bases not matched to a gene. The CDR3 is 15 amino acids.

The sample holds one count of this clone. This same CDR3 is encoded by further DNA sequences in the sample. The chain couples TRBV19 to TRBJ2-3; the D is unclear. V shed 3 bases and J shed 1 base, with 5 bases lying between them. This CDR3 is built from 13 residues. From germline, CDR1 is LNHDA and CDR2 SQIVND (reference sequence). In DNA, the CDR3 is TGTGCCAGTAGTATTCAGGGCACAGATACGCAGTATTTT. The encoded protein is CASSIQGTDTQYF.

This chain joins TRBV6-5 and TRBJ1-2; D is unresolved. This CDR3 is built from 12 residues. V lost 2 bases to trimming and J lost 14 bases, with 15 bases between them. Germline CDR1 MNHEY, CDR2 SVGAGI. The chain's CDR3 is CASSYTLYAWTF. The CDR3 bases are TGTGCCAGCAGTTACACGTTGTATGCGTGGACCTTC.

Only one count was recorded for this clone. CDR3 nucleotides: TGTGCCAGCAGCTTAGTTCGGGGGCTGGGCAATCAGCCCCAGCATTTT. Translated, it gives CASSLVRGLGNQPQHF. The chain combines TRBV11-3 with TRBJ1-5, with D tentatively TRBD1 (6 bases). This CDR3 has 16 amino acids. Between the trimmed V and J ends, which lost 1 base and 2 bases, there was a span of 12 bases. Germline values: CDR1 SGHNT, CDR2 YENEEA.

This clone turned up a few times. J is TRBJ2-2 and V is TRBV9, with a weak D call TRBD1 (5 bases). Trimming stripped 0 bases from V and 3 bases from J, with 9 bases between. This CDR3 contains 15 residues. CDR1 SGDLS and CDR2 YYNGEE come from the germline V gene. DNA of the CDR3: TGTGCCAGCAGCGTAGGTCAGGGCGACACCGGGGAGCTGTTTTTT. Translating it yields CASSVGQGDTGELFF.

CDR3: CATGIRGTNEKLFF. CDR3 bases: TGTGCCACCGGGATTAGGGGAACTAATGAAAAACTGTTTTTT. J is TRBJ1-4 and V is TRBV5-4, with TRBD1 as a possible D gene (5 bases). V lost 9 bases, J lost 1 base, and 13 bases lay in between. This CDR3 region has 14 residues. Germline V gene sequence: CDR1 SGHNT, CDR2 YYREEE (reference sequence).

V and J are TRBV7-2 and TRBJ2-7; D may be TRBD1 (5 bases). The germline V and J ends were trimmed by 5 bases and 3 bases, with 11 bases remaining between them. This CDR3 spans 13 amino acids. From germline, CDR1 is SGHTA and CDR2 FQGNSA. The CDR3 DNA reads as TGTGCCAGCAGCGAGGACACTCTCTACGAGCAGTACTTC. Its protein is CASSEDTLYEQYF. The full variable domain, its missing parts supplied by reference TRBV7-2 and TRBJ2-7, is GAGVSQSPSNKVTEKGKDVELRCDPISGHTALYWYRQSLGQGLEFLIYFQGNSAPDKSGLPSDRFSAERTGGSVSTLTIQRTQQEDSAVYLCASSEDTLYEQYFGPGTRLTVT.

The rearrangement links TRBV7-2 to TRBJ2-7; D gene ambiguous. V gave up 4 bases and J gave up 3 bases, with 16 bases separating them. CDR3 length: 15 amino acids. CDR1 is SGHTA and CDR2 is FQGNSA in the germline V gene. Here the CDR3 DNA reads TGTGCCAGCAGCTCCCCCTCTTATAACTACTACGAGCAGTACTTC. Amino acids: CASSSPSYNYYEQYF.

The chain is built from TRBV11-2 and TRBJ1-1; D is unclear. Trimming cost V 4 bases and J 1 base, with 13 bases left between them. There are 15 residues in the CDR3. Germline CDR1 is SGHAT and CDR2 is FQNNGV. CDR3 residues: CASSSLGQENTEAFF. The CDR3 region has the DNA TGTGCCAGCAGCTCCCTTGGGCAGGAGAACACTGAAGCTTTCTTT.

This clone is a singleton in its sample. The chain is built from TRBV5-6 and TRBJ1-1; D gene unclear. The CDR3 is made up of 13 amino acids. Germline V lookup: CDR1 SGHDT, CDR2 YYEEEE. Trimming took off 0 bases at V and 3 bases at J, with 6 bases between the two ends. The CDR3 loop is CASSLGVDTEAFF. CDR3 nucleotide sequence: TGTGCCAGCAGCTTGGGGGTGGACACTGAAGCTTTCTTT.